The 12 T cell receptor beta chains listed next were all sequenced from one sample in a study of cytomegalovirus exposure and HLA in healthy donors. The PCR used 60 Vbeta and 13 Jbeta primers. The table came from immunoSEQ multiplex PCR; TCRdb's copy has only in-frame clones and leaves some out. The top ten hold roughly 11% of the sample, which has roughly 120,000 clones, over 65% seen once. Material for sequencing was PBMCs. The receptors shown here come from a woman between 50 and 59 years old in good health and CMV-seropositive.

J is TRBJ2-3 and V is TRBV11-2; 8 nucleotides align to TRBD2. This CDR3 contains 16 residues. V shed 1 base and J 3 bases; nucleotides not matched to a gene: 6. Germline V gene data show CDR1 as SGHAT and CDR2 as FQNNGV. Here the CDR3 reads CASSLVSGSFTDTQYF. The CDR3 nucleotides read TGTGCCAGCAGCTTAGTAAGCGGGAGTTTTACAGATACGCAGTATTTT.

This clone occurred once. The CDR3 loop is CASSQAVFGTSTDTQYF. DNA for the CDR3: TGCGCCAGCAGCCAAGCAGTCTTCGGGACTAGCACAGATACGCAGTATTTT. The genes are TRBV4-3 and TRBJ2-3; maybe TRBD2 (6 bases). CDR1 and CDR2 from the germline V gene are LGHNA and YSLEER. This CDR3 comprises 17 residues. V dropped 1 base and J dropped 0 bases, with 14 bases sitting between them.

CDR3: CASSSIQTGELFF. The CDR3 nucleotides are TGTGCCAGCAGCTCCATCCAGACCGGGGAGCTGTTTTTT. The rearrangement joins TRBV11-3 to TRBJ2-2, with D unclear. From germline, CDR1 is SGHNT and CDR2 YENEEA. With 4 bases removed from V and 5 bases from J, the gap between germline ends came to 8 bases. The CDR3 runs 13 residues.

The DNA for the CDR3 is TGTGCCAGCAGTTACTCGGCGGCTAACACTGAAGCTTTCTTT. Translating gives CASSYSAANTEAFF. The chain has TRBV6-5 and TRBJ1-1; D not certain. Between the trimmed V and J ends, which lost 0 bases and 2 bases, there was a span of 7 bases. The length of the CDR3 is 14 residues. From germline, CDR1 is MNHEY and CDR2 SVGAGI.

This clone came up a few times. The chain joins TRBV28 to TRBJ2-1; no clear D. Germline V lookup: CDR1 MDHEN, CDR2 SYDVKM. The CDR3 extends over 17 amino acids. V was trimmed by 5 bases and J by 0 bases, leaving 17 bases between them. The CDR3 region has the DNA TGTGCCAGCAGTACCTTAGACGCGGAGAGCTCCTACAATGAGCAGTTCTTC. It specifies CASSTLDAESSYNEQFF.

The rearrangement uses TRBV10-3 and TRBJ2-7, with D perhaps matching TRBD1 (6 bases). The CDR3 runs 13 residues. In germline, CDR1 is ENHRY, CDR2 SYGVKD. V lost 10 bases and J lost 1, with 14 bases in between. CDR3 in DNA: TGTGCCACCGGACAGATCCCTTCCTACGAGCAGTACTTC. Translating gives CATGQIPSYEQYF.

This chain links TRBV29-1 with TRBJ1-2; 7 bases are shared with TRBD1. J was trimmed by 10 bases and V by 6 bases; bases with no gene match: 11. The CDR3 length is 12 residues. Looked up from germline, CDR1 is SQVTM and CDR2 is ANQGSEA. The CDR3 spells CSVHDRDDHYTF. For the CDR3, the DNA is TGCAGCGTACACGACAGGGACGACCACTACACCTTC.

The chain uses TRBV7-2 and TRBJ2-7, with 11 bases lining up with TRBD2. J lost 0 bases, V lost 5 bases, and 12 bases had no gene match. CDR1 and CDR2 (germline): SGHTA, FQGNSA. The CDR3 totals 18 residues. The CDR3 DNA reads TGTGCCAGCAGCCCTAGTCGCCTAGCGGGGGGAAACTCCTACGAGCAGTACTTC. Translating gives CASSPSRLAGGNSYEQYF. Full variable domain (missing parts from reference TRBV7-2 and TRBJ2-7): GAGVSQSPSNKVTEKGKDVELRCDPISGHTALYWYRQSLGQGLEFLIYFQGNSAPDKSGLPSDRFSAERTGGSVSTLTIQRTQQEDSAVYLCASSPSRLAGGNSYEQYFGPGTRLTVT.

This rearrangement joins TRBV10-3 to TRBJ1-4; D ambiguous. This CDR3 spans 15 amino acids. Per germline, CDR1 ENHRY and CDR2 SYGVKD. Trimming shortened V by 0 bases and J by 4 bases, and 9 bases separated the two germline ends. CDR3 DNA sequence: TGTGCCATCAGTGAGTCTGGAGGTTTTAATGAAAAACTGTTTTTT. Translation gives CAISESGGFNEKLFF.

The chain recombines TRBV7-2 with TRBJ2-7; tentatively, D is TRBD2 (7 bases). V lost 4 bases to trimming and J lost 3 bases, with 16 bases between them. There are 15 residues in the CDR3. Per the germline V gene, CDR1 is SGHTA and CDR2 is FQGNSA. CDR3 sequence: CASSYLWGGHYEQYF. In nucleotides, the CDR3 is TGTGCCAGCAGCTACTTATGGGGGGGGCACTACGAGCAGTACTTC. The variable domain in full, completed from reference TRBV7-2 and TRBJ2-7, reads GAGVSQSPSNKVTEKGKDVELRCDPISGHTALYWYRQSLGQGLEFLIYFQGNSAPDKSGLPSDRFSAERTGGSVSTLTIQRTQQEDSAVYLCASSYLWGGHYEQYFGPGTRLTVT.

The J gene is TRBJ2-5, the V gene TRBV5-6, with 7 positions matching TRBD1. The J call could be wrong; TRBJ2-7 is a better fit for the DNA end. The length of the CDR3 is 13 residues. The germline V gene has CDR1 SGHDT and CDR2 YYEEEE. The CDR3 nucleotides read TGTGCCAGCAGCTTTCCACAGGGGAGCGAGCAGTACTTC. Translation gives CASSFPQGSEQYF.

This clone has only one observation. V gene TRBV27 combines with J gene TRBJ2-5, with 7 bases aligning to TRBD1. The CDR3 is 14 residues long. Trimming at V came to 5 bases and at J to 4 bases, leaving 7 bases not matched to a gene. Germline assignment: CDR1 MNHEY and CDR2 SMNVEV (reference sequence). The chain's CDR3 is CASSPETGTETQYF. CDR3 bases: TGTGCCAGCAGTCCCGAGACAGGGACAGAGACCCAGTACTTC.